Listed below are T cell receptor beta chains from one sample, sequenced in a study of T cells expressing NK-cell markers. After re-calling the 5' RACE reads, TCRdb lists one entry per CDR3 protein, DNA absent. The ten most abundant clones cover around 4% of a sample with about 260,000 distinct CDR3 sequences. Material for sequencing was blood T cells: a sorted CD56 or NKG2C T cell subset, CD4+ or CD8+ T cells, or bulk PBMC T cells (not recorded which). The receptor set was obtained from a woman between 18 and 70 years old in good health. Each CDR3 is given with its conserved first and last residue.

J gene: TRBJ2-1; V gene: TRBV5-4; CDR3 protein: CASSWGPFPEQFF
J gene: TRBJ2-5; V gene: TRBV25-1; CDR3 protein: CASSGGQGVETQYF
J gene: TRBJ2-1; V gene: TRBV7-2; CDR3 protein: CASSPTTLAGGLEQFF
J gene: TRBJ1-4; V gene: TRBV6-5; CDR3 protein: CASSYIVIGTTNEKLFF
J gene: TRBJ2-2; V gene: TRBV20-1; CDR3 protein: CSASGGGTGELFF
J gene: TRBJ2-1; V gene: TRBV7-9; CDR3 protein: CASRQPPGGRSYNEQFF
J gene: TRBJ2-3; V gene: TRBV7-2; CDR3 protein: CASSWTSGTPDTQYF
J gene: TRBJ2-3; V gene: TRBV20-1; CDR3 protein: CSATRTSGTADTQYF
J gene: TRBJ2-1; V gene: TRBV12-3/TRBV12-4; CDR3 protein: CASSLVAGISNEQFF
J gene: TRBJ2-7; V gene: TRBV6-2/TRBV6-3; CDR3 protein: CASSYSSSGRLYEQYF
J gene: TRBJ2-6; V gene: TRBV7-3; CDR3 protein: CASSFSDAGANVLTF